The rows below give T cell receptor beta chains drawn from one sample of a study of response to subunit inactivated influenza vaccine. Each CDR3 protein is one row after TCRdb ran MiXCR on the RT-PCR reads. The table records a few hundred thousand distinct CDR3 sequences, around 11% of them present only once. Another study also made use of these data, one on T cells expressing NK-cell markers.

Sequences were derived from PBMCs from blood, sampled on the day of vaccination. The receptors derive from a man in his forties or fifties who received an inactivated influenza vaccine. The CDR3 runs from the conserved cysteine through the conserved F or W. A D gene is named only where the DNA matches it firmly. Rows may omit the clone size; those that give it use once, few, many or a size class.

v_gene: TRBV2; d_gene: TRBD1; j_gene: TRBJ2-1; abundance: many; CDR3nt: TGTGCCAGCAGGGGAGAGACAGGGGGCTCCTACAATGAGCAGTTCTTC; CDR3aa: CASRGETGGSYNEQFF
v_gene: TRBV24-1; d_gene: TRBD2; j_gene: TRBJ2-7; abundance: -; CDR3nt: TGTGCCACCAGTGATTCCGGGACTAGCGGGAGGAGGAAAGGGGGTGAGCAGTACTTC; CDR3aa: CATSDSGTSGRRKGGEQYF
v_gene: TRBV4-1; d_gene: TRBD1; j_gene: TRBJ2-2; abundance: many; CDR3nt: TGCGCCAGCAGGGGGACAGCAACCGGGGAGCTGTTTTTT; CDR3aa: CASRGTATGELFF
v_gene: TRBV12-3/TRBV12-4; d_gene: -; j_gene: TRBJ1-1; abundance: -; CDR3nt: TGTGCCAGCAGCCCCTCGGGGGTTGACACTGAAGCTTTCTTT; CDR3aa: CASSPSGVDTEAFF
v_gene: TRBV30; d_gene: TRBD1; j_gene: TRBJ2-2; abundance: -; CDR3nt: TGTGCCTGGTGGTCCTCCATCCCCCGGGACAGGAGCACCGGGGAGCTGTTTTTT; CDR3aa: CAWWSSIPRDRSTGELFF
v_gene: TRBV12-3/TRBV12-4; d_gene: -; j_gene: TRBJ2-2; abundance: few; CDR3nt: TGTGCCAGCATCTCTAGGGGGGGGCTAGGCGCGAACACCGGGGAGCTGTTTTTT; CDR3aa: CASISRGGLGANTGELFF
v_gene: TRBV11-1; d_gene: -; j_gene: TRBJ2-3; abundance: -; CDR3nt: TGTGCCAGCAGCTTCATCGGAGCGAGTAGGAGCACAGATACGCAGTATTTT; CDR3aa: CASSFIGASRSTDTQYF
v_gene: TRBV29-1; d_gene: -; j_gene: TRBJ1-1; abundance: many; CDR3nt: TGCAGCGTTGAAGATTCCGCTCGAGTAGCTTTCTTT; CDR3aa: CSVEDSARVAFF
v_gene: TRBV28; d_gene: -; j_gene: TRBJ2-3; abundance: -; CDR3nt: TGTGCCAGCAGTTTGAGCGGGTTGAGGGCAGATACGCAGTATTTT; CDR3aa: CASSLSGLRADTQYF
v_gene: TRBV20-1; d_gene: TRBD2; j_gene: TRBJ2-7; abundance: many; CDR3nt: TGCAGTGCTAGAAGAGATTGGGGGACTAGCGGGAGGCCGAGCTCCTACGAGCAGTACTTC; CDR3aa: CSARRDWGTSGRPSSYEQYF
v_gene: TRBV12-3/TRBV12-4; d_gene: TRBD2; j_gene: TRBJ2-3; abundance: -; CDR3nt: TGTGCCAGCAGTTTACTGCAGCGGGGGGGCGCTGATACGCAGTATTTT; CDR3aa: CASSLLQRGGADTQYF
v_gene: TRBV28; d_gene: TRBD2; j_gene: TRBJ2-1; abundance: -; CDR3nt: TGTGCCAGCAGTCACATGACTAGCGGGAGAAGTGAGCAGTTCTTC; CDR3aa: CASSHMTSGRSEQFF
v_gene: TRBV7-9; d_gene: -; j_gene: TRBJ1-2; abundance: -; CDR3nt: TGTGCCAGCAGCCAGGGACTCTATGGCTACACCTTC; CDR3aa: CASSQGLYGYTF
v_gene: TRBV29-1; d_gene: -; j_gene: TRBJ2-5; abundance: many; CDR3nt: TGCAGCGTTGAAGATCTTTCGGAAGAGACCCAGTACTTC; CDR3aa: CSVEDLSEETQYF
v_gene: TRBV11-2; d_gene: -; j_gene: TRBJ2-1; abundance: -; CDR3nt: TGTGCCAGCAGCGGTTCCTTGGAACAGTTCTTC; CDR3aa: CASSGSLEQFF
v_gene: TRBV28; d_gene: -; j_gene: TRBJ2-7; abundance: -; CDR3nt: TGTGCCAGCAGTTTGGAGGGGCTAGGATACGAGCAGTACTTC; CDR3aa: CASSLEGLGYEQYF
v_gene: TRBV5-1; d_gene: TRBD2; j_gene: TRBJ2-1; abundance: few; CDR3nt: TGCGCCAGCAGCTCAGGGACTAGCGGGATATATGAGCAGTTCTTC; CDR3aa: CASSSGTSGIYEQFF
v_gene: TRBV9; d_gene: -; j_gene: TRBJ1-3; abundance: few; CDR3nt: TGTGCCAGCAGCGTAGACGCGGGGCCCGGAAACACCATATATTTT; CDR3aa: CASSVDAGPGNTIYF
v_gene: TRBV12-3/TRBV12-4; d_gene: -; j_gene: TRBJ2-3; abundance: many; CDR3nt: TGTGCCACTGCCACGCCAGATACGCAGTATTTT; CDR3aa: CATATPDTQYF
v_gene: TRBV20-1; d_gene: TRBD2; j_gene: TRBJ2-3; abundance: few; CDR3nt: TGCAGTGCCAAAGGACTAGCCCCCAGCACAGATACGCAGTATTTT; CDR3aa: CSAKGLAPSTDTQYF
v_gene: TRBV5-1; d_gene: TRBD2; j_gene: TRBJ2-7; abundance: -; CDR3nt: TGTGCCAGCAGCTTAGTGCTAGCGGGAGGGTACGAGCAGTACTTC; CDR3aa: CASSLVLAGGYEQYF
v_gene: TRBV4-2; d_gene: -; j_gene: TRBJ2-1; abundance: few; CDR3nt: TGTGCCAGCAGCCAAGATTGGGGGGCAGGTCACAATGAGCAGTTCTTC; CDR3aa: CASSQDWGAGHNEQFF
v_gene: TRBV7-2; d_gene: TRBD1; j_gene: TRBJ1-5; abundance: -; CDR3nt: TGTGCCAGCAGCTCCGGGACAGGACGTGATCAGCCCCAGCATTTT; CDR3aa: CASSSGTGRDQPQHF
v_gene: TRBV19; d_gene: TRBD1; j_gene: TRBJ2-1; abundance: many; CDR3nt: TGTGCCAGTAGTCCGACCGGGACAGGGCACTACAATGAGCAGTTCTTC; CDR3aa: CASSPTGTGHYNEQFF
v_gene: TRBV18; d_gene: -; j_gene: TRBJ2-7; abundance: -; CDR3nt: TGTGCCAGCTCGTTGCACCGGGACCCCCTAGGCTACGAGCAGTACTTC; CDR3aa: CASSLHRDPLGYEQYF
v_gene: TRBV18; d_gene: -; j_gene: TRBJ1-1; abundance: few; CDR3nt: TGTGCCAGCTCACCGCCTATGAACACTGAAGCTTTCTTT; CDR3aa: CASSPPMNTEAFF
v_gene: TRBV20-1; d_gene: -; j_gene: TRBJ2-2; abundance: many; CDR3nt: TGCAGTGCTAGGACTATCTACACCGGGGAGCTGTTTTTT; CDR3aa: CSARTIYTGELFF
v_gene: TRBV7-3; d_gene: TRBD2; j_gene: TRBJ2-1; abundance: -; CDR3nt: TGTGCCAGCAGCCTTAATGGCGGGAGGCAGGGTGAGCAGTTCTTC; CDR3aa: CASSLNGGRQGEQFF
v_gene: TRBV9; d_gene: TRBD2; j_gene: TRBJ2-1; abundance: few; CDR3nt: TGTGCCAGCAGCGGACTAGCGGACGCCTACAATGAGCAGTTCTTC; CDR3aa: CASSGLADAYNEQFF
v_gene: TRBV27; d_gene: TRBD1; j_gene: TRBJ1-5; abundance: many; CDR3nt: TGTGCCAGCAGTTCAAAAAGACAGGGTTGGAATAGTCAGCCCCAGCATTTT; CDR3aa: CASSSKRQGWNSQPQHF
v_gene: TRBV6-2/TRBV6-3; d_gene: -; j_gene: TRBJ2-7; abundance: few; CDR3nt: TGTGCCAGCAGTTACGGGTACTACGAGCAGTACTTC; CDR3aa: CASSYGYYEQYF
v_gene: TRBV20-1; d_gene: -; j_gene: TRBJ2-3; abundance: few; CDR3nt: TGCAGTGCTAGATTGGACAGTTTCACAGATACGCAGTATTTT; CDR3aa: CSARLDSFTDTQYF
v_gene: TRBV6-5; d_gene: TRBD2; j_gene: TRBJ2-1; abundance: few; CDR3nt: TGTGCCAGCAGTTATATTAGCGGGAGGGTCTCCTACAATGAGCAGTTCTTC; CDR3aa: CASSYISGRVSYNEQFF
v_gene: TRBV7-9; d_gene: -; j_gene: TRBJ2-4; abundance: few; CDR3nt: TGTGCCAGCAGCTTAAATGCCCAGGGCGGCATTCAGTACTTC; CDR3aa: CASSLNAQGGIQYF
v_gene: TRBV12-3/TRBV12-4; d_gene: TRBD1; j_gene: TRBJ2-1; abundance: few; CDR3nt: TGTGCCAGCAGTTTTTTTGGGACAGACTCCTACAATGAGCAGTTCTTC; CDR3aa: CASSFFGTDSYNEQFF
v_gene: TRBV11-2; d_gene: -; j_gene: TRBJ1-3; abundance: -; CDR3nt: TGTGCCAGCACTTTGGACCCGAGCTCTGGAAACACCATATATTTT; CDR3aa: CASTLDPSSGNTIYF
v_gene: TRBV7-2; d_gene: TRBD1; j_gene: TRBJ2-5; abundance: -; CDR3nt: TGTGCCAGCGCCATCTCCTGGGCAGGGGGCCAAGAGACCCAGTACTTC; CDR3aa: CASAISWAGGQETQYF
v_gene: TRBV7-2; d_gene: TRBD2; j_gene: TRBJ2-3; abundance: many; CDR3nt: TGTGCCAGCAGCAGACTAGCGGGAGCAGCAGATACGCAGTATTTT; CDR3aa: CASSRLAGAADTQYF
v_gene: TRBV4-2; d_gene: TRBD1; j_gene: TRBJ2-2; abundance: -; CDR3nt: TGTGCCAGCAGCCGGGAGACAGGGGGCGATGTCACCGGGGAGCTGTTTTTT; CDR3aa: CASSRETGGDVTGELFF
v_gene: TRBV3-1; d_gene: TRBD2; j_gene: TRBJ2-3; abundance: -; CDR3nt: TGTGCCAGCAGCCAAGAAGCGCTAGCGGGTTCAGATACGCAGTATTTT; CDR3aa: CASSQEALAGSDTQYF
v_gene: TRBV4-3; d_gene: -; j_gene: TRBJ2-3; abundance: -; CDR3nt: TGCGCCAGCAGCCAAGATTGGGGGGTTACGCAGTATTTT; CDR3aa: CASSQDWGVTQYF
v_gene: TRBV10-3; d_gene: TRBD1; j_gene: TRBJ1-2; abundance: few; CDR3nt: TGTGCCATCAGTGAACCGGGACAGAACTATGGCTACACCTTC; CDR3aa: CAISEPGQNYGYTF
v_gene: TRBV20-1; d_gene: -; j_gene: TRBJ2-4; abundance: few; CDR3nt: TGCAGTGCTTTCACTCGACAGTACCCTAAAAACATTCAGTACTTC; CDR3aa: CSAFTRQYPKNIQYF
v_gene: TRBV6-2/TRBV6-3; d_gene: -; j_gene: TRBJ2-2; abundance: few; CDR3nt: TGTGCCAGCAGTTCTTTGGGGGCGATAACCGGGGAGCTGTTTTTT; CDR3aa: CASSSLGAITGELFF
v_gene: TRBV12-3/TRBV12-4; d_gene: -; j_gene: TRBJ1-2; abundance: -; CDR3nt: TGTGCCAGTACGGGTTCTGGTGGCTACACCTTC; CDR3aa: CASTGSGGYTF
v_gene: TRBV30; d_gene: -; j_gene: TRBJ2-3; abundance: -; CDR3nt: TGTGCCTGGAGTGGTCCGGCCGCCCCCTTCACAGATACGCAGTATTTT; CDR3aa: CAWSGPAAPFTDTQYF
v_gene: TRBV29-1; d_gene: TRBD1; j_gene: TRBJ2-7; abundance: few; CDR3nt: TGCAGCGTTCCGGGACAGGGGACCTACGAGCAGTACTTC; CDR3aa: CSVPGQGTYEQYF
v_gene: TRBV5-1; d_gene: TRBD1; j_gene: TRBJ1-2; abundance: few; CDR3nt: TGCGCCAGCAGCTTGGAGCGACAGGGTCGCTACACCTTC; CDR3aa: CASSLERQGRYTF
v_gene: TRBV20-1; d_gene: -; j_gene: TRBJ2-3; abundance: few; CDR3nt: TGCAGTGCTAGAGAAGGAAGTAGGGGCACAGATACGCAGTATTTT; CDR3aa: CSAREGSRGTDTQYF
v_gene: TRBV5-1; d_gene: TRBD1; j_gene: TRBJ2-2; abundance: -; CDR3nt: TGCGCCAGCAGCCCGGACAGGGGGCTGAACACCGGGGAGCTGTTTTTT; CDR3aa: CASSPDRGLNTGELFF
v_gene: TRBV7-9; d_gene: -; j_gene: TRBJ2-7; abundance: few; CDR3nt: TGTGCCAGCAGCCTCGCCCTGACCGACAGTGAATGGTACTTC; CDR3aa: CASSLALTDSEWYF
v_gene: TRBV12-3/TRBV12-4; d_gene: -; j_gene: TRBJ2-7; abundance: -; CDR3nt: TGTGCCAGCAGTTCCAAGGGTGCGCGGGGCGAGCAGTACTTC; CDR3aa: CASSSKGARGEQYF
v_gene: TRBV4-3; d_gene: TRBD1; j_gene: TRBJ1-4; abundance: -; CDR3nt: TGCGCCAGCAGCCAAGCCCCAGGGGGCACTAATGAAAAACTGTTTTTT; CDR3aa: CASSQAPGGTNEKLFF
v_gene: TRBV20-1; d_gene: -; j_gene: TRBJ2-7; abundance: few; CDR3nt: TGCAGTGTCCCCCTCGACCAGGAGGAGCAGTACTTC; CDR3aa: CSVPLDQEEQYF
v_gene: TRBV6-1; d_gene: -; j_gene: TRBJ2-2; abundance: many; CDR3nt: TGTGCCAGCTCTGGACTGGCGAACACCGGGGAGCTGTTTTTT; CDR3aa: CASSGLANTGELFF